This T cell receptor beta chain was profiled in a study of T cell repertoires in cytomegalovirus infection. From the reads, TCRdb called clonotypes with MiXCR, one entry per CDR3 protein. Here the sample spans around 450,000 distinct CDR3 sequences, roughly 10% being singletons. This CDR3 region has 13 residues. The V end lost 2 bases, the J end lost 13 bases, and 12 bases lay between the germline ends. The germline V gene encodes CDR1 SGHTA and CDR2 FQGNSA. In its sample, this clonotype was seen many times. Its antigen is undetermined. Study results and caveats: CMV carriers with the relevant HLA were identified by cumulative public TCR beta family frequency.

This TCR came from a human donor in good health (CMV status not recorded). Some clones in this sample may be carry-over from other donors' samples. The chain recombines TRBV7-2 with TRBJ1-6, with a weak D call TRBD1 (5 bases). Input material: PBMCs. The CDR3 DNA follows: TGTGCCAGCAGCTTAACGGTGGACATCCCCCTCCACTTT. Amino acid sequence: CASSLTVDIPLHF.